This TCR beta chain was recorded in a study of blood T cell repertoires in COVID-19. Study-level background: COVID-19 samples from acute and convalescent phases originated in the United States, Italy and Spain. From T cells, B-cell-depleted T cells, or PBMCs came the material, which was cDNA or gDNA.

Under the authors' procedure: Amplified reference gene primers provided the basis for estimating nucleated cell counts. Data came from immunoSEQ multiplex PCR; TCRdb stores just in-frame clones and leaves some out. V, J and clone size were drawn from that table, and D and trimming were deduced from the DNA. There are about 230,000 clones in the sample; 70% to 90% occur only once, and just over 2.5% lies in the top ten. From germline, CDR1 is KGHSH and CDR2 LQKENI. The V and J ends lost 0 bases and 6 bases respectively, with 9 bases between them. There are 14 residues in the CDR3. Sequenced input: peripheral blood. The chain combines TRBV18 with TRBJ2-1; perhaps TRBD2 as D (5 bases). The clonotype comes from a woman between 65 and 79 years old with active or convalescent COVID-19. CDR3 coding DNA: TGTGCCAGCTCACCACCGTCTAGCACCAATGAGCAGTTCTTC. This gives the protein CASSPPSSTNEQFF.